This is a list of T cell receptor beta chains from one sample in a study of blood T cells in healthy people across ages. TCRdb analysed the 5' RACE reads with MiXCR anew, one entry per CDR3 protein. The table has roughly 1 million distinct CDR3 sequences, about 23% seen once. The same sample was also studied in work on T cells of mothers and their children.

The sample taken for sequencing was blood. These receptor sequences come from a girl aged 2 to 10 in good health. The CDR3 runs from the conserved cysteine through the conserved F or W. The D gene is left open where the match is weak. A clone size is listed for some rows: how often the clone was seen (once, few, many), or a class if it is expanded.

V: TRBV7-9; size: few; D: TRBD1; J: TRBJ1-1; DNA: TGTGCCAGCAGCCCCAGGGGGGACAGCTGGTCCGCTGAAGCTTTCTTT; CDR3: CASSPRGDSWSAEAFF
V: TRBV2; size: few; D: TRBD2; J: TRBJ2-1; DNA: TGTGCCTTAAATCGGGCTAGCGGGGGTGTTGGTGCGAATGAGCAGTTCTTC; CDR3: CALNRASGGVGANEQFF
V: TRBV6-1; size: few; D: TRBD1; J: TRBJ2-5; DNA: TGTGCCAGCAGTGCCGGTTCGACAGGGCGGAAGACCCGGTACTTC; CDR3: CASSAGSTGRKTRYF
V: TRBV25-1; size: -; D: -; J: TRBJ1-2; DNA: TGTGCCAGCAGTGAAGAGGACACCACCATCTATGGCTACACCTTC; CDR3: CASSEEDTTIYGYTF
V: TRBV7-9; size: few; D: -; J: TRBJ2-1; DNA: TGTGCCAGCAGCGCATCTTCCAATGAGCAGTTCTTC; CDR3: CASSASSNEQFF
V: TRBV20-1; size: few; D: TRBD2; J: TRBJ2-5; DNA: TGCAGTGCTGGGACTAGCTCCCAAGAGACCCAGTACTTC; CDR3: CSAGTSSQETQYF
V: TRBV7-9; size: -; D: TRBD2; J: TRBJ2-3; DNA: TGTGCCAGCAGTCACAGCGGGACCACAGATACGCAGTATTTT; CDR3: CASSHSGTTDTQYF
V: TRBV7-9; size: -; D: -; J: TRBJ2-1; DNA: TGTGCCAGCAGCTATGGGACCTTCAATGAGCAGTTCTTC; CDR3: CASSYGTFNEQFF
V: TRBV29-1; size: few; D: -; J: TRBJ1-1; DNA: TGCAGCGTTGACGTGGGCACTGAAGCTTTCTTT; CDR3: CSVDVGTEAFF
V: TRBV12-3/TRBV12-4; size: few; D: -; J: TRBJ2-3; DNA: TGTGCCAGCGTTTCAGAGACAGATACGCAGTATTTT; CDR3: CASVSETDTQYF
V: TRBV12-3/TRBV12-4; size: -; D: TRBD1; J: TRBJ1-2; DNA: TGTGCCAGCAGTTTCCGACAGGGTAACGGCTACACCTTC; CDR3: CASSFRQGNGYTF
V: TRBV24-1; size: -; D: TRBD1; J: TRBJ2-3; DNA: TGTGCCACCAGCGATTTGGGACAGGGGAGCACAGATACGCAGTATTTT; CDR3: CATSDLGQGSTDTQYF
V: TRBV20-1; size: -; D: -; J: TRBJ2-5; DNA: TGCAGTGCTAGAGGGGTCGGCAGGGGAGGGACCCAGTACTTC; CDR3: CSARGVGRGGTQYF
V: TRBV7-9; size: -; D: -; J: TRBJ2-7; DNA: TGTGCCAGCAGCCCCAGGGAGAACTACGAGCAGTACTTC; CDR3: CASSPRENYEQYF
V: TRBV29-1; size: few; D: -; J: TRBJ1-2; DNA: TGCAGCGTTGAAGTCAACGATGGCTACACCTTC; CDR3: CSVEVNDGYTF
V: TRBV6-5; size: few; D: TRBD1; J: TRBJ2-3; DNA: TGTGCCAGCAGCCAGACAGGGGGAACCTATACGCAGTATTTT; CDR3: CASSQTGGTYTQYF